This TCR beta chain comes out of a study of T cells in Graves' hyperthyroidism and ophthalmopathy. At the level of the study: Staff took peripheral blood when the initial diagnosis was made, before any treatment began.

CDR3 length equals 15 residues. The V segment lost 7 bases and the J segment 7 bases; nucleotides outside the gene matches: 11. Germline CDR1 and CDR2: WSHSY and SAAADI. TCR beta CDR3 regions were amplified from RNA transcripts. RT-PCR in the first round (using the HTBI primer set) targeted the TCR CDR3. TCRdb re-derived calls from the multiplex PCR reads in MiXCR, one entry per CDR3 protein. The repertoire holds about 480,000 distinct CDR3 sequences, approximately 23% seen once, with about half in the top ten. Among ophthalmopathy patients, the Clinical Activity Score reached at least 3, the NOSPECS grade reached at least 4, and duration remained under 3 months.

The sequence came from a woman in her 70s with Graves' ophthalmopathy. The sample was blood. This chain connects TRBV10-2 to TRBJ2-1, with 9 bases matching TRBD2. The CDR3 sequence: CASTMTSGTYNEQFF. The DNA for the CDR3 is TGCGCCAGCACTATGACTAGCGGTACTTATAATGAGCAGTTCTTC.